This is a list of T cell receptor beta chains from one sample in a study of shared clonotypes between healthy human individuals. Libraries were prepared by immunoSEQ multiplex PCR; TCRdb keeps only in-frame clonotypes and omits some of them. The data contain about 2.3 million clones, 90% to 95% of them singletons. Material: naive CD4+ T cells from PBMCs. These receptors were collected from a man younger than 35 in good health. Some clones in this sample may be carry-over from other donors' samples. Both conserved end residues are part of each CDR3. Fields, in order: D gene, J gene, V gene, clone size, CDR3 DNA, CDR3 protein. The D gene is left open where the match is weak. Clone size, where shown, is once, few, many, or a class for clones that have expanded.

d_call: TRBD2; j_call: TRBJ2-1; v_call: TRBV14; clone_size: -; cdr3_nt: TGTGCCAGCAGCCAAGACCCCTCCGGGAGGGGATCGCATGAGCAGTTCTTC; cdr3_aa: CASSQDPSGRGSHEQFF
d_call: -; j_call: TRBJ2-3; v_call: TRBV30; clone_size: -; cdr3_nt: TGTGCCTGGAGTGTAGGTGTACACACAGATACGCAGTATTTT; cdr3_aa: CAWSVGVHTDTQYF
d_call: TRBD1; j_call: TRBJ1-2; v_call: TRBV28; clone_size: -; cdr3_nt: TGTGCCAGCAGTCCCTCGACAGGGGTTAACTATGGCTACACCTTC; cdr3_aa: CASSPSTGVNYGYTF
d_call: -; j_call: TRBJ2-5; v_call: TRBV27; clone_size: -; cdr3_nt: TGTGCCAGCAGTTGGGCCAGCGAACAAGAGACCCAGTACTTC; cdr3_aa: CASSWASEQETQYF
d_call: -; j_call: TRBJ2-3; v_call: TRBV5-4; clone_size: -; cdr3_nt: TGTGCCAGCAGGGATGGCCGGGACCGCAGCACAGATACGCAGTATTTT; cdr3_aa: CASRDGRDRSTDTQYF
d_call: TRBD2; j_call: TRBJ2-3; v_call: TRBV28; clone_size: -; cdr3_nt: TGTGCCAGCAGTCATGAAGCGGGAGGGGTCACAGATACGCAGTATTTT; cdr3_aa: CASSHEAGGVTDTQYF
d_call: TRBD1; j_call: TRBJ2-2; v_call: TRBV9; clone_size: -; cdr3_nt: TGTGCCAGCAGCGTCTCCGGGACAGCGAACACCGGGGAGCTGTTTTTT; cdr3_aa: CASSVSGTANTGELFF
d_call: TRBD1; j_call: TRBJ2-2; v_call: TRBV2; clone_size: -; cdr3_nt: TGTGCCAGCAGAGGCAGGGGGCGAGGGACCGGGGAGCTGTTTTTT; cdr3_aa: CASRGRGRGTGELFF
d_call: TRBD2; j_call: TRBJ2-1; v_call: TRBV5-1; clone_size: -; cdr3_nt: TGCGCCAGCAGCTTAGTTCGAGCGGGAGCGACGAATGAGCAGTTCTTC; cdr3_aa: CASSLVRAGATNEQFF
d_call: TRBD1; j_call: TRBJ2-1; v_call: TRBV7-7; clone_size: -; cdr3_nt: TGTGCCAGCAGCTCGACAGGGAGCTCCTACAATGAGCAGTTCTTC; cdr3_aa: CASSSTGSSYNEQFF
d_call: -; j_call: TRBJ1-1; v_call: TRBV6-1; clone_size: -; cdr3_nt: TGTGCCAGCAGTGAAAGTGTGGGTAACACTGAAGCTTTCTTT; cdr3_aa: CASSESVGNTEAFF
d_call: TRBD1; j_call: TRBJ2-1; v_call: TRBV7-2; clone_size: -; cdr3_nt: TGTGCCAGCAGTTACAGGGGGAACTCCTACAATGAGCAGTTCTTC; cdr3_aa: CASSYRGNSYNEQFF
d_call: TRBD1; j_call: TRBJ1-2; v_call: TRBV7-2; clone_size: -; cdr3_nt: TGTGCCAGCAGCTTAGCGCAAGGATTTTTACAGGGGGCGCCGGGCTACACCTTC; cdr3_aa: CASSLAQGFLQGAPGYTF
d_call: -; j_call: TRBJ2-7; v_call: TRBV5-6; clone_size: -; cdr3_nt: TGTGCCAGCAGCCCCGTCCCAGCCGCTCGCGCCTACGAGCAGTACTTC; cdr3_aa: CASSPVPAARAYEQYF
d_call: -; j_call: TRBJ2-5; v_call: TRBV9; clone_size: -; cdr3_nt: TGTGCCAGCAGCGTAGGTCGGGGGGAGACCCAGTACTTC; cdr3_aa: CASSVGRGETQYF
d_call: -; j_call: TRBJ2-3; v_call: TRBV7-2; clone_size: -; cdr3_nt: TGTGCCAGCAGCTTAGACAGAACAGATAGCACAGATACGCAGTATTTT; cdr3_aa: CASSLDRTDSTDTQYF
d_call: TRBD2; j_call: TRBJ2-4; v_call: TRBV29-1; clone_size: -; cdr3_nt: TGCAGCGTTGAAGCGGGACCGCGGGGGGATCAGTACTTC; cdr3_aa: CSVEAGPRGDQYF
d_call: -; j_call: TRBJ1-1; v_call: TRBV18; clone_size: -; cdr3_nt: TGTGCCAGCTCACCAGGGCAGGCGGAGAGCGCTTTCTTT; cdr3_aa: CASSPGQAESAFF
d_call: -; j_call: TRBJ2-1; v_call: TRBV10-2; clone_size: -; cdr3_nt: TGCGCCAGCAGTGAGGGCCCGCTCTCCTACAATGAGCAGTTCTTC; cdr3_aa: CASSEGPLSYNEQFF
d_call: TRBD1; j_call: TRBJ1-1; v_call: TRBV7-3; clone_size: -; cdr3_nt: TGTGCCAGCAGCTCTCAACAGGGGGCAGAAGCTTTCTTT; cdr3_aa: CASSSQQGAEAFF
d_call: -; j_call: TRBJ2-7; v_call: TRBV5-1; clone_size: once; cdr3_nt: TGCGCCACCAAGCGGGGACAGAGCTCCTACGAGCAGTACTTC; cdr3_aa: CATKRGQSSYEQYF
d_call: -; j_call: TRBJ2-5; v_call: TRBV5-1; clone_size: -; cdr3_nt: TGCGCCAGCAGCCTGGCCAGTAGTGGTGAGACCCAGTACTTC; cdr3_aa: CASSLASSGETQYF
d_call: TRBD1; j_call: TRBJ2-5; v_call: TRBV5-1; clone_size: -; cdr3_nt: TGCGCCAGCACCCCTAGGACAGGAGAGTACCAAGAGACCCAGTACTTC; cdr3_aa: CASTPRTGEYQETQYF
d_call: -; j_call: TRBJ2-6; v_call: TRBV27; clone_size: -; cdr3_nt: TGTGCCAGCAGTTTAAGCCAGTGGGGGCCTGGGGCCAACGTCCTGACTTTC; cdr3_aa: CASSLSQWGPGANVLTF
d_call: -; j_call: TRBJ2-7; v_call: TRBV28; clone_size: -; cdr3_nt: TGTGCCAGCAGTTCTTCTCCCACCTACGAGCAGTACTTC; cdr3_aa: CASSSSPTYEQYF
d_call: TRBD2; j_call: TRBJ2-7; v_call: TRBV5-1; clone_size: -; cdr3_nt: TGCGCCAGCAGCTTCGGACTAGCGGGGGGGTTCTCCTACGAGCAGTACTTC; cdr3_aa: CASSFGLAGGFSYEQYF
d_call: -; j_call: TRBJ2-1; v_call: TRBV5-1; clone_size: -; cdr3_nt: TGCGCCAGCAGCCCGACGGTGGGATACAGTGAGCAGTTCTTC; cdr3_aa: CASSPTVGYSEQFF
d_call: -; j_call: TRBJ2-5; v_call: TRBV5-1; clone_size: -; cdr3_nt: TGCGCCAGCAGGGGAGAAGAGACCCAGTACTTC; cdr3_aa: CASRGEETQYF
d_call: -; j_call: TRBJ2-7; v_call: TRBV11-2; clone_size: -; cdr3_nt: TGTGCCAGCAGCACTCCCTGGGGGTACGAGCAGTACTTC; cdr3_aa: CASSTPWGYEQYF
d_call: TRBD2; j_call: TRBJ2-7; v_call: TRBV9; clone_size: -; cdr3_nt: TGTGCCAGCAGCGCTGGACTAGCGGGAGTGAACGAGCAGTACTTC; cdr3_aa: CASSAGLAGVNEQYF
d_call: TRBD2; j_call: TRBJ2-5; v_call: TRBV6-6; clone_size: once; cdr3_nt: TGTGCCAGCAGCCACGCCGGGGGGCAAGAGACCCAGTACTTC; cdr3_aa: CASSHAGGQETQYF
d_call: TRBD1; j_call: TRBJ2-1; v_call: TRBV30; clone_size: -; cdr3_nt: TGTGCCTGGAGCAGGACAGGACGCTATGAGCAGTTCTTC; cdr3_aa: CAWSRTGRYEQFF
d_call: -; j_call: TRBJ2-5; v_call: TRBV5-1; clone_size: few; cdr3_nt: TGCGCCAGCAGCTTACAACAAGAGACCCAGTACTTC; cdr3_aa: CASSLQQETQYF
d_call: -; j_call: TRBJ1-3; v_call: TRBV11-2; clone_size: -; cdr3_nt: TGTGCCAGCAGCTTAGGGCTTGGGGGATCCGGAAACACCATATATTTT; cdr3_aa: CASSLGLGGSGNTIYF
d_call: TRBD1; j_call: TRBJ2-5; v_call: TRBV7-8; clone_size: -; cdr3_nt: TGTGCCAGCAGCTTAGTATCGTTGGGACAGGCGGAGACCCAGTACTTC; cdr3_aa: CASSLVSLGQAETQYF
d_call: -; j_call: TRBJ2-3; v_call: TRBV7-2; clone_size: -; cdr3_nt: TGTGCCAGCAGCTGGACCGGGGTGCCGTACACAGATACGCAGTATTTT; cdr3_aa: CASSWTGVPYTDTQYF
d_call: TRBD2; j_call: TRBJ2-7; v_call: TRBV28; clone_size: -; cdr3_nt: TGTGCCAGCAGTTCCGATAGCGGGAGGGGGTACGAGCAGTACTTC; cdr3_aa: CASSSDSGRGYEQYF
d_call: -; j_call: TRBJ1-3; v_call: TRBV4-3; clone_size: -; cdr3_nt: TGCGCCAGCAGCCAAGCTGGGGGCGGCTCACCCTCTGGAAACACCATATATTTT; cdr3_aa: CASSQAGGGSPSGNTIYF
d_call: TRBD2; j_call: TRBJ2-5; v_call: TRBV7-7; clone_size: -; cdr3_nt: TGTGCCAGCAGCTTAGGACTAGCGGCTAACCAAGAGACCCAGTACTTC; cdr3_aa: CASSLGLAANQETQYF
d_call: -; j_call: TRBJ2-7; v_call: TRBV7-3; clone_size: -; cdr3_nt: TGTGCCAGCAGTCCCACCGGGACATCCACCTACGAGCAGTACTTC; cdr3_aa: CASSPTGTSTYEQYF
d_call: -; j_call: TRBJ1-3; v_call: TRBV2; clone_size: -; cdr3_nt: TGTGCCAGCAGTGAACTTCCTCGCTCTGGAAACACCATATATTTT; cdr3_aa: CASSELPRSGNTIYF
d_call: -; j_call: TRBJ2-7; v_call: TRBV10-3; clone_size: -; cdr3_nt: TGTGCCATCAGTGAGTCAGGCGGGAATTCCTACGAGCAGTACTTC; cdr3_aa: CAISESGGNSYEQYF
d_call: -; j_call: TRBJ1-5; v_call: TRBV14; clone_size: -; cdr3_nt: TGTGCCAGCAGCCCGAACGGGGCCAATCAGCCCCAGCATTTT; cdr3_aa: CASSPNGANQPQHF
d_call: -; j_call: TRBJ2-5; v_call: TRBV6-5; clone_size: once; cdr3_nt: TGTGCCAGCAGTTACTCGGTCCTGGCGGGGGAGACCCAGTACTTC; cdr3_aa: CASSYSVLAGETQYF
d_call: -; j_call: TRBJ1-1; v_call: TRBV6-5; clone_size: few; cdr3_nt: TGTGCCAGCAGTTACTCGAAGGGCAGACCGAACACTGAAGCTTTCTTT; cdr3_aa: CASSYSKGRPNTEAFF
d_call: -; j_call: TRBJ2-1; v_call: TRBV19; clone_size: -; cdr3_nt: TGTGCCAGTAGTCTGGGGGCGTATGAGCAGTTCTTC; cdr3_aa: CASSLGAYEQFF
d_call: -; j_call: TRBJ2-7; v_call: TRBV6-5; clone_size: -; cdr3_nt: TGTGCCAGCAGTTACCCCCCGGACGAGCAGTACTTC; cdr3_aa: CASSYPPDEQYF
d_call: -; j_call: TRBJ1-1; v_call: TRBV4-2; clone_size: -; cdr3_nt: TGTGCCAGCAGCCTACGGAAAGCGGCACAGCACAACACTGAAGCTTTCTTT; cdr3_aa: CASSLRKAAQHNTEAFF
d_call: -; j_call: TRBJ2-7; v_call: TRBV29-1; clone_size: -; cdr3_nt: TGCAGCGCCAACGGGGGAAGTTCCACCTACGAGCAGTACTTC; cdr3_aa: CSANGGSSTYEQYF
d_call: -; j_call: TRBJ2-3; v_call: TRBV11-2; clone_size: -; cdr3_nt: TGTGCCAGCAGCTTAGACAGTTCAGATACGCAGTATTTT; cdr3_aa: CASSLDSSDTQYF
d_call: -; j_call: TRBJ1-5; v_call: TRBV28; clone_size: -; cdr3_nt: TGTGCCAGCAGTAATCTTGGGACGTCGAGCAATCAGCCCCAGCATTTT; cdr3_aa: CASSNLGTSSNQPQHF
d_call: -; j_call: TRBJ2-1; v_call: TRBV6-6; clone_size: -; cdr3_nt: TGTGCCAGCACCCTTGGGGCGGGGAATGAGCAGTTCTTC; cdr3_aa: CASTLGAGNEQFF